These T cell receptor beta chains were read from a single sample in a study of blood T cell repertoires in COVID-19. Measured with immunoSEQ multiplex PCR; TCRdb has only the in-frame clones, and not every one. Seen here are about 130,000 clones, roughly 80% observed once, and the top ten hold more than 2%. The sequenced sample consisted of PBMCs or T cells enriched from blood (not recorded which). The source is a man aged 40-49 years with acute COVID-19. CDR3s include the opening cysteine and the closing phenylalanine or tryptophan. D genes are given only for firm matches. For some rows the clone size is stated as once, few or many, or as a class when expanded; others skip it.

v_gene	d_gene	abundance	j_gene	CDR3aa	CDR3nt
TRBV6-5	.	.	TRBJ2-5	CASSYSGSWETQYF	TGTGCCAGCAGTTACTCGGGCAGCTGGGAGACCCAGTACTTC
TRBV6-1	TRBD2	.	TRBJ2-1	CASSESSGGAGEQFF	TGTGCCAGCAGTGAATCTAGCGGGGGGGCCGGTGAGCAGTTCTTC
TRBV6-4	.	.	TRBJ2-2	CASSPTRNTGELFF	TGTGCCAGCAGTCCGACTAGGAACACCGGGGAGCTGTTTTTT
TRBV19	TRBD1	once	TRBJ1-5	CASSSTSGDRVQPQHF	TGTGCCAGTAGTTCCACTTCCGGGGACAGGGTTCAGCCCCAGCATTTT
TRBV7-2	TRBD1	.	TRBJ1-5	CASSSQGASNQPQHF	TGTGCCAGCAGCTCACAGGGGGCAAGCAATCAGCCCCAGCATTTT
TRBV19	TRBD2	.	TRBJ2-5	CASSKGTSGARTQYF	TGTGCCAGTAGTAAGGGGACTAGCGGGGCCAGGACCCAGTACTTC
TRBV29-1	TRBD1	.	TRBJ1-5	CSVGTGMGNQPQHF	TGCAGCGTAGGGACAGGGATGGGCAATCAGCCCCAGCATTTT
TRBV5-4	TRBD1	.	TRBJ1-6	CASSITGQGGSPLHF	TGTGCCAGCAGCATCACAGGACAGGGTGGATCACCCCTCCACTTT
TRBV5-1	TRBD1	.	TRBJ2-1	CASSGISDRGLNYNEQFF	TGCGCCAGCAGCGGAATATCCGACAGGGGCCTTAACTACAATGAGCAGTTCTTC
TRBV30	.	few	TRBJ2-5	CAWRGLSRETQYF	TGTGCCTGGAGGGGACTTTCGCGAGAGACCCAGTACTTC
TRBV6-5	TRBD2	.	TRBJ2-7	CASSWRGGGRDYEQYF	TGTGCCAGCAGTTGGCGCGGGGGGGGGCGAGACTACGAGCAGTACTTC
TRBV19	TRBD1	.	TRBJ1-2	CASRPVRGEFHGYTF	TGTGCCAGTAGGCCAGTCAGGGGGGAATTCCATGGCTACACCTTC
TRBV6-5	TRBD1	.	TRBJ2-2	CASSYSSGTGPGELFF	TGTGCCAGCAGTTACTCTTCCGGGACAGGCCCCGGGGAGCTGTTTTTT
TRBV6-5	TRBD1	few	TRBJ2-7	CASSTGGWLYEQYF	TGTGCCAGCAGTACAGGGGGCTGGCTCTACGAGCAGTACTTC
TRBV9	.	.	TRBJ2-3	CASSVGTVGPDTQYF	TGTGCCAGCAGCGTAGGGACAGTAGGGCCAGATACGCAGTATTTT
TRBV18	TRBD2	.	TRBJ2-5	CASSPEEGLAFQTQYF	TGTGCCAGCTCACCCGAGGAGGGACTAGCATTTCAGACCCAGTACTTC
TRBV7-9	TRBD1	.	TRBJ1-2	CASSPSTGNYGYTF	TGTGCCAGCAGCCCCTCGACAGGGAACTATGGCTACACCTTC
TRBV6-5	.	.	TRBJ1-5	CASSFPGQPQHF	TGTGCCAGCAGTTTTCCAGGTCAGCCCCAGCATTTT
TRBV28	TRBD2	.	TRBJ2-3	CARVRVSGRSQADTQYF	TGTGCCAGGGTCCGGGTCAGCGGGAGGAGCCAGGCAGATACGCAGTATTTT
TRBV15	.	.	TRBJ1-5	CATSESTLSNQPQHF	TGTGCCACCAGCGAGTCTACCCTTAGCAATCAGCCCCAGCATTTT
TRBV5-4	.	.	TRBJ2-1	CASSWIGERLYNEQFF	TGTGCCAGCAGCTGGATTGGTGAGCGGCTCTACAATGAGCAGTTCTTC
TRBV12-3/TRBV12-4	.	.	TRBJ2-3	CASSFSGTDTQYF	TGTGCCAGCAGTTTTTCGGGCACAGATACGCAGTATTTT
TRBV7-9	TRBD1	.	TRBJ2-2	CASSLATGGTGELFF	TGTGCCAGCAGCTTAGCGACAGGGGGCACCGGGGAGCTGTTTTTT